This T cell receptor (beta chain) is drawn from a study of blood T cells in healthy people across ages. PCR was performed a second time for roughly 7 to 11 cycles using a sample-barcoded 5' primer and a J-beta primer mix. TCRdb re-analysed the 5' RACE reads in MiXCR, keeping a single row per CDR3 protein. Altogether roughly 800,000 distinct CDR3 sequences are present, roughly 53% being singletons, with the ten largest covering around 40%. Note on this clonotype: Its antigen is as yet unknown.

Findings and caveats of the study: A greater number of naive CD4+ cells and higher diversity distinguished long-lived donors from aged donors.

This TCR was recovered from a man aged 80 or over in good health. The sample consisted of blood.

CDR3 DNA sequence: TGTGCCAGCAGCCGGGGAGCGTCCAAAAACATTCAGTACTTC. It codes for CASSRGASKNIQYF. The V and J genes are TRBV28 and TRBJ2-4; a weak D match, TRBD2 (5 bases). The CDR3 runs to 14 residues. V gave up 6 bases and J gave up 2 bases, with 11 bases separating them. The germline V gene encodes CDR1 MDHEN and CDR2 SYDVKM.